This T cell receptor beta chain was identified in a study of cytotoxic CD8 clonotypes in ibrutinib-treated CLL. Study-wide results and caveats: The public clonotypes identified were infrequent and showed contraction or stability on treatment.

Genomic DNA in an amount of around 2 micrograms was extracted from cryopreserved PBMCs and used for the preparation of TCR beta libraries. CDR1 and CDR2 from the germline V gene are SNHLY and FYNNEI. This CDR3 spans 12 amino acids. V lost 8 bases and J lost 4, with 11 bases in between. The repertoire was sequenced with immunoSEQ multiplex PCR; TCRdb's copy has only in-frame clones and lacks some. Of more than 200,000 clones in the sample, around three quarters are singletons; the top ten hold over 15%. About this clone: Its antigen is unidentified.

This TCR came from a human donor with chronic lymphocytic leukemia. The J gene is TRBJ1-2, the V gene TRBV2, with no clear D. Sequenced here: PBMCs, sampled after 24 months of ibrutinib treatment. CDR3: CASGQVVYGYTF. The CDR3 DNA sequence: TGTGCCAGCGGGCAGGTTGTCTATGGCTACACCTTC.